These T cell receptor beta chains were read from a single sample in a study of shared clonotypes between healthy human individuals. Profiled with immunoSEQ multiplex PCR; TCRdb holds only in-frame clones, not every one. This sample carries 2 million to 3 million clones, more than 85% of them seen once, and the ten largest clones take 0.36%. Specimen: naive CD4+ T cells from PBMCs. The receptors here all came from a man in his late teens or twenties in good health. Some clones in this sample may be carry-over from other donors' samples. CDR3s include the opening cysteine and the closing phenylalanine or tryptophan. The order of the fields is CDR3 length, J gene, D gene, V gene, clone size, CDR3 protein, CDR3 DNA. A D gene is named only where the DNA matches it firmly. Not all rows give a size; the values are once, few, many and, for expanded clones, a class.

CDR3 length: 14; J gene: TRBJ1-1; D gene: .; V gene: TRBV5-1; clone size: .; CDR3 protein: CASSLATGNTEAFF; CDR3 DNA: TGCGCCAGCAGCTTGGCAACGGGGAACACTGAAGCTTTCTTT
CDR3 length: 15; J gene: TRBJ2-1; D gene: TRBD2; V gene: TRBV5-8; clone size: .; CDR3 protein: CASSPSGREYNEQFF; CDR3 DNA: TGTGCCAGCAGCCCTAGCGGGAGGGAATACAATGAGCAGTTCTTC
CDR3 length: 13; J gene: TRBJ1-1; D gene: TRBD1; V gene: TRBV4-1; clone size: .; CDR3 protein: CASSRDRGTEAFF; CDR3 DNA: TGCGCCAGCAGCCGGGACAGGGGCACTGAAGCTTTCTTT
CDR3 length: 15; J gene: TRBJ2-1; D gene: .; V gene: TRBV6-1; clone size: .; CDR3 protein: CASSVPSRSYNEQFF; CDR3 DNA: TGTGCCAGCAGTGTCCCCTCTAGGTCCTACAATGAGCAGTTCTTC
CDR3 length: 15; J gene: TRBJ1-3; D gene: .; V gene: TRBV7-2; clone size: .; CDR3 protein: CASSLVGASGNTIYF; CDR3 DNA: TGTGCCAGCAGCTTAGTCGGGGCCTCTGGAAACACCATATATTTT
CDR3 length: 13; J gene: TRBJ1-5; D gene: .; V gene: TRBV5-1; clone size: .; CDR3 protein: CASSTGPRQPQHF; CDR3 DNA: TGCGCCAGCAGCACGGGACCCCGACAGCCCCAGCATTTT
CDR3 length: 17; J gene: TRBJ2-3; D gene: .; V gene: TRBV5-1; clone size: .; CDR3 protein: CASSSDGPLIGTDTQYF; CDR3 DNA: TGCGCCAGCAGCTCAGACGGACCCTTGATCGGCACAGATACGCAGTATTTT
CDR3 length: 14; J gene: TRBJ2-5; D gene: TRBD1; V gene: TRBV5-4; clone size: .; CDR3 protein: CASSGGQLQETQYF; CDR3 DNA: TGTGCCAGCAGCGGGGGACAGCTCCAAGAGACCCAGTACTTC
CDR3 length: 14; J gene: TRBJ1-5; D gene: .; V gene: TRBV5-1; clone size: few; CDR3 protein: CASSLGTGNQPQHF; CDR3 DNA: TGCGCCAGCAGCTTGGGGACAGGCAATCAGCCCCAGCATTTT
CDR3 length: 15; J gene: TRBJ1-6; D gene: TRBD1; V gene: TRBV27; clone size: .; CDR3 protein: CASSSWTGRQSPLHF; CDR3 DNA: TGTGCCAGCAGCTCCTGGACAGGGAGACAGTCACCCCTCCACTTT
CDR3 length: 13; J gene: TRBJ1-2; D gene: TRBD1; V gene: TRBV4-3; clone size: .; CDR3 protein: CASSSDRGLGYTF; CDR3 DNA: TGCGCCAGCAGCTCGGACAGGGGGCTAGGCTACACCTTC
CDR3 length: 15; J gene: TRBJ2-3; D gene: .; V gene: TRBV28; clone size: .; CDR3 protein: CASSITGIGTDTQYF; CDR3 DNA: TGTGCCAGCAGCATAACTGGGATTGGGACAGATACGCAGTATTTT
CDR3 length: 14; J gene: TRBJ1-4; D gene: .; V gene: TRBV7-9; clone size: .; CDR3 protein: CASSSGQPNEKLFF; CDR3 DNA: TGTGCCAGCAGCTCCGGACAGCCGAATGAAAAACTGTTTTTT
CDR3 length: 17; J gene: TRBJ2-6; D gene: TRBD2; V gene: TRBV4-1; clone size: once; CDR3 protein: CASSQIGTKGGANVLTF; CDR3 DNA: TGCGCCAGCAGCCAAATAGGGACTAAGGGTGGGGCCAACGTCCTGACTTTC
CDR3 length: 15; J gene: TRBJ2-1; D gene: .; V gene: TRBV7-3; clone size: .; CDR3 protein: CASSLTADSYNEQFF; CDR3 DNA: TGTGCCAGCAGCTTAACAGCGGACTCCTACAATGAGCAGTTCTTC
CDR3 length: 14; J gene: TRBJ1-3; D gene: TRBD1; V gene: TRBV6-5; clone size: .; CDR3 protein: CASSRDSPGNTIYF; CDR3 DNA: TGTGCCAGCAGTCGGGACAGCCCTGGAAACACCATATATTTT
CDR3 length: 13; J gene: TRBJ2-7; D gene: TRBD2; V gene: TRBV10-2; clone size: .; CDR3 protein: CASSGTSRSEQYF; CDR3 DNA: TGCGCCAGCAGCGGGACTAGCCGCTCCGAGCAGTACTTC
CDR3 length: 14; J gene: TRBJ1-1; D gene: .; V gene: TRBV25-1; clone size: .; CDR3 protein: CASRETRQNTEAFF; CDR3 DNA: TGTGCCAGCAGAGAGACGCGACAAAACACTGAAGCTTTCTTT
CDR3 length: 13; J gene: TRBJ2-7; D gene: .; V gene: TRBV6-6; clone size: .; CDR3 protein: CASSYGASYEQYF; CDR3 DNA: TGTGCCAGCAGTTACGGGGCTTCCTACGAGCAGTACTTC
CDR3 length: 11; J gene: TRBJ1-6; D gene: .; V gene: TRBV30; clone size: .; CDR3 protein: CAWSVRGPLHF; CDR3 DNA: TGTGCCTGGAGTGTACGGGGTCCCCTCCACTTT
CDR3 length: 14; J gene: TRBJ2-5; D gene: TRBD2; V gene: TRBV7-2; clone size: .; CDR3 protein: CASSLTSVQETQYF; CDR3 DNA: TGTGCCAGCAGTCTCACTAGCGTGCAAGAGACCCAGTACTTC
CDR3 length: 14; J gene: TRBJ1-2; D gene: .; V gene: TRBV5-4; clone size: .; CDR3 protein: CASSLAGRGAGYTF; CDR3 DNA: TGTGCCAGCAGCTTGGCGGGCCGGGGGGCTGGCTACACCTTC
CDR3 length: 12; J gene: TRBJ1-1; D gene: .; V gene: TRBV6-6; clone size: .; CDR3 protein: CASTLRGTEAFF; CDR3 DNA: TGTGCCAGCACCTTACGGGGGACTGAAGCTTTCTTT
CDR3 length: 15; J gene: TRBJ2-7; D gene: .; V gene: TRBV6-5; clone size: .; CDR3 protein: CASSSGVESSYEQYF; CDR3 DNA: TGTGCCAGCAGTTCCGGGGTGGAGAGCTCCTACGAGCAGTACTTC
CDR3 length: 13; J gene: TRBJ1-5; D gene: .; V gene: TRBV6-1; clone size: once; CDR3 protein: CASVGFSNQPQHF; CDR3 DNA: TGTGCCAGCGTGGGCTTCAGCAATCAGCCCCAGCATTTT
CDR3 length: 16; J gene: TRBJ2-1; D gene: TRBD2; V gene: TRBV9; clone size: .; CDR3 protein: CASSVALLAANNEQFF; CDR3 DNA: TGTGCCAGCAGCGTAGCTCTCCTAGCGGCGAACAATGAGCAGTTCTTC
CDR3 length: 17; J gene: TRBJ2-7; D gene: TRBD2; V gene: TRBV11-2; clone size: .; CDR3 protein: CASSPIAGGPRFYEQYF; CDR3 DNA: TGTGCCAGCAGCCCCATAGCGGGAGGCCCTAGATTCTACGAGCAGTACTTC
CDR3 length: 12; J gene: TRBJ2-3; D gene: .; V gene: TRBV9; clone size: .; CDR3 protein: CASSVVEDTQYF; CDR3 DNA: TGTGCCAGCAGCGTAGTAGAAGATACGCAGTATTTT